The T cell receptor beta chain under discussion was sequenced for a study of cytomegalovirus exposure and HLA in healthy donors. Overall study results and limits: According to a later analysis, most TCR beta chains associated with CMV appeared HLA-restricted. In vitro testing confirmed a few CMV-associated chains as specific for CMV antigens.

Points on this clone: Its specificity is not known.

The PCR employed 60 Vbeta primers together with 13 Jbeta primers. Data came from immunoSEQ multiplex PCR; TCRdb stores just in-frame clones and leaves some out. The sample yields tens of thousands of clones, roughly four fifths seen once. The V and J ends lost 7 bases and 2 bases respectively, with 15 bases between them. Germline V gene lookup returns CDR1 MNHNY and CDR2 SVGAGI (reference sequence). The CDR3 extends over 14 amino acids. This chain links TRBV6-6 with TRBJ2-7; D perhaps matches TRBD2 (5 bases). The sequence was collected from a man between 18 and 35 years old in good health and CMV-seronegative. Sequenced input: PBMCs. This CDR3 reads CASTGRLPAYEQYF. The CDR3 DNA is TGTGCCAGCACTGGCCGACTACCAGCCTACGAGCAGTACTTC.